This is a list of T cell receptor beta chains from one sample in a study of CD8+CD57+ T cells in acquired aplastic anemia. TCRdb reanalysed the reads using MiXCR and keeps one entry per CDR3 protein. The sample holds about 200,000 distinct CDR3 sequences, 55% to 65% seen once. The specimen sequenced was sorted CD4+, CD8+, or CD8+CD57+ T cells (not recorded which) from PBMCs. Receptor source: a human donor with aplastic anemia. Each CDR3 is given with its conserved first and last residue. D genes are given only for firm matches. Only some rows state a clone size, as once, few, many or a class for expanded clones.

cdr3_nt | cdr3_aa | d_call | v_call | clone_size | j_call
TGTGCCAGCAGCCAAGATTTGCCAGGGCCAGGAAACACCATATATTTT | CASSQDLPGPGNTIYF | - | TRBV14 | - | TRBJ1-3
TGTGCCAGCAGCCCCAACAGGGTAGGCTACGAGCAGTACTTC | CASSPNRVGYEQYF | - | TRBV7-2 | - | TRBJ2-7
TGTGCCACCAGCGGAGACAGGGCCCCCTCTGGAAACACCATATATTTT | CATSGDRAPSGNTIYF | TRBD1 | TRBV15 | few | TRBJ1-3
TGTGCCAGCAGCTTAGACGAGACAGGGGGAGGCGGCTACACCTTC | CASSLDETGGGGYTF | TRBD1 | TRBV7-6 | medium-sized | TRBJ1-2
TGCAGTGCGTATTTAGCGGGAGGCGCCTACAATGAGCAGTTCTTC | CSAYLAGGAYNEQFF | TRBD2 | TRBV20-1 | - | TRBJ2-1
TGTGCCAGTAGTTTAAGTCAAAGGGAGACCCAGTACTTC | CASSLSQRETQYF | - | TRBV19 | few | TRBJ2-5
TGCAGTGCTAGAGTACAGGCGTACGAGCAGTACTTC | CSARVQAYEQYF | - | TRBV20-1 | - | TRBJ2-7
TGTGCCAGCAGTTTTTTAGAAAACACTGAAGCTTTCTTT | CASSFLENTEAFF | - | TRBV28 | - | TRBJ1-1
TGTGCCAGCAGGTGGACAGGGGTCTACGAGCAGTACTTC | CASRWTGVYEQYF | TRBD1 | TRBV12-3/TRBV12-4 | few | TRBJ2-7
TGTGCCACCAGTGACCGCAGGGGGGCGTTTTACGAGCAGTACTTC | CATSDRRGAFYEQYF | - | TRBV24-1 | few | TRBJ2-7
TGTGCCACCAGCAGACAGGGGAACACTGAAGCTTTCTTT | CATSRQGNTEAFF | - | TRBV15 | - | TRBJ1-1
TGTGCCAGCAGCCCCGGACAGAAGGGGACCCAGTACTTC | CASSPGQKGTQYF | - | TRBV7-6 | few | TRBJ2-5
TGTGCCAGCAGCTTAGTAGGAGGAGACCGAAGCTCCTACGAGCAGTACTTC | CASSLVGGDRSSYEQYF | - | TRBV7-2 | - | TRBJ2-7
TGTGCCAGCAGTTTGACTCCCCGCTCCCACAATGAGCAGTTCTTC | CASSLTPRSHNEQFF | - | TRBV12-3/TRBV12-4 | once | TRBJ2-1
TGTGCCAGCAGTCGTTCCGGGGCGTACAATGAGCAGTTCTTC | CASSRSGAYNEQFF | - | TRBV28 | - | TRBJ2-1
TGTGCCAGCATAAGGGCGGGACCGTGGTCCAACGTCCTGACTTTC | CASIRAGPWSNVLTF | - | TRBV2 | few | TRBJ2-6
TGTGCCAGCCACTTGGGACAGGGGCTGAACTATGGCTACACCTTC | CASHLGQGLNYGYTF | TRBD1 | TRBV19 | - | TRBJ1-2
TGCAGCGTTGAAGGCGGCTCTGGGGCCAACGTCCTGACTTTC | CSVEGGSGANVLTF | - | TRBV29-1 | once | TRBJ2-6
TGTGCCACCAGCAGCTTCGGCCCCGCGTCCTACAATGAGCAGTTCTTC | CATSSFGPASYNEQFF | - | TRBV15 | - | TRBJ2-1
TGTGCCACCAGGGAAGCCGGGACACCTTCCTACGAGCAGTACTTC | CATREAGTPSYEQYF | - | TRBV24-1 | once | TRBJ2-7
TGTGCCAGCAAGCTCCCAGGCTCCTACGAGCAGTACTTC | CASKLPGSYEQYF | - | TRBV28 | many | TRBJ2-7
TGTGCCAGCAGTGACGACAGGGGGCGCGACACTGAAGCTTTCTTT | CASSDDRGRDTEAFF | TRBD1 | TRBV6-4 | - | TRBJ1-1
TGTGCCACCAGCAGGGGGGCGACAGGGGGAAGGACCGGGGAGCTGTTTTTT | CATSRGATGGRTGELFF | TRBD1 | TRBV15 | few | TRBJ2-2
TGTGCCAGCAGTGAAATGGGGTTCCAAGGTTCACCCCTCCACTTT | CASSEMGFQGSPLHF | - | TRBV2 | - | TRBJ1-6
TGCAGCGCCATTTCAGATTTTAATGAAAAACTGTTTTTT | CSAISDFNEKLFF | - | TRBV29-1 | - | TRBJ1-4
TGTGCTAGCAGCTTGTCAGGGGCCTCTTCCTACGAGCAGTACTTC | CASSLSGASSYEQYF | - | TRBV7-9 | once | TRBJ2-7